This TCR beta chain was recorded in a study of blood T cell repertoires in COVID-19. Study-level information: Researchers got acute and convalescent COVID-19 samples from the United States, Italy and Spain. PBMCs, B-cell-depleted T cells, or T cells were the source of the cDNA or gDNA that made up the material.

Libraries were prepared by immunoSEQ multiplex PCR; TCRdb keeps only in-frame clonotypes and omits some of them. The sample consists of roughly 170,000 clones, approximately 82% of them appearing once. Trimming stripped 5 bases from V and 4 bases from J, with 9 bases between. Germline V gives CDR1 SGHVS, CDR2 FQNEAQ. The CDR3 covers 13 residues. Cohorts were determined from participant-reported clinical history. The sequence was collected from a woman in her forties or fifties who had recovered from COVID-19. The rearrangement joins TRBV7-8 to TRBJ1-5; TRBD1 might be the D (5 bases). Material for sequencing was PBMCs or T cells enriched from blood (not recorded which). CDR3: CASSLGHNQPQHF. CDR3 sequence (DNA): TGTGCCAGCAGCCTAGGACATAATCAGCCCCAGCATTTT.